These 14 T cell receptor beta chains share one sample of origin, sequenced in a study of shared clonotypes between healthy human individuals. Data came from immunoSEQ multiplex PCR; TCRdb stores just in-frame clones and leaves some out. Of nearly 500,000 clones listed, around 80% were seen once; the top ten hold 10% to 15%. Specimen: PBMCs. The receptors here all came from a woman aged 35 to 49 in good health. Some clones in this sample may be carry-over from other donors' samples.

The table lists this clone with a few counts. The genes are TRBV28 and TRBJ2-3; D perhaps matches TRBD1 (5 bases). The V end lost 4 bases, the J end lost 0 bases, and 11 bases lay between the germline ends. CDR1 and CDR2 from the germline V gene are MDHEN and SYDVKM. The CDR3 spans 15 residues. CDR3 nucleotides: TGTGCCAGCAGTTCCCAGGGTCCTAGCACAGATACGCAGTATTTT. Residues: CASSSQGPSTDTQYF.

This clone has a single count. CDR3 sequence: CASSRGAFSEKLFF. As DNA, the CDR3 is TGTGCCAGCAGCCGAGGGGCGTTTAGTGAAAAACTGTTTTTT. The gene calls are TRBV5-6 and TRBJ1-4, with D tentatively TRBD1 (5 bases). Germline V gene sequence: CDR1 SGHDT, CDR2 YYEEEE. Trimming removed 4 bases from V and 7 bases from J, with 14 bases in between. This CDR3 spans 14 amino acids.

The V gene is TRBV2, the J gene TRBJ2-7, with 10 positions matching TRBD1. V lost 8 bases to trimming and J lost 7 bases; unmatched junction nucleotides: 11. The CDR3 contains 14 residues. Germline V gene sequence: CDR1 SNHLY, CDR2 FYNNEI. The CDR3 DNA reads TGTGCCAGCCAGGGACAGGGGCTTGGTTGGGAGCAGTACTTC. This sequence encodes CASQGQGLGWEQYF.

This sequence joins TRBV19 and TRBJ2-3; 10 nucleotides line up with TRBD2. After removal of 6 bases from V and 2 bases from J, the junction contained 8 bases not matched to a gene. The length of the CDR3 is 16 residues. Germline V gene data show CDR1 as LNHDA and CDR2 as SQIVND (reference sequence). This CDR3 reads CASSSGGLASTDTQYF. CDR3 DNA sequence: TGTGCCAGTAGCTCGGGGGGACTAGCGTCCACAGATACGCAGTATTTT.

V and J are TRBV5-1 and TRBJ2-3; D assignment may be TRBD1 or TRBD2 (5 bases each). The germline V gene encodes CDR1 SGHRS and CDR2 YFSETQ. The CDR3 has 15 residues. Trimming removed 0 bases at V and 0 bases at J, with 8 bases between. CDR3 DNA: TGCGCCAGCAGCTTGGGGGGCGGGAGCACAGATACGCAGTATTTT. Protein sequence: CASSLGGGSTDTQYF.

This clone was seen many times. This specimen includes other DNA sequences encoding the same CDR3. This sequence joins TRBV5-1 and TRBJ1-2; D is ambiguous. The V gene's germline CDR1 is SGHRS and CDR2 YFSETQ. This CDR3 has 13 residues. Deletions cut 1 base from V and 3 bases from J, with 7 bases between. CDR3 nucleotide sequence: TGCGCCAGCAGCTTGACGGGTGACTATGGCTACACCTTC. Protein product: CASSLTGDYGYTF. Complete variable domain (other parts from reference TRBV5-1 and TRBJ1-2): KAGVTQTPRYLIKTRGQQVTLSCSPISGHRSVSWYQQTPGQGLQFLFEYFSETQRNKGNFPGRFSGRQFSNSRSEMNVSTLELGDSALYLCASSLTGDYGYTFGSGTRLTVV.

This chain uses TRBV28 with TRBJ2-5; maybe TRBD1 (6 bases). Germline loops: CDR1 MDHEN, CDR2 SYDVKM. The V end lost 8 bases, the J end lost 3 bases, and 13 bases lay between the germline ends. This CDR3 has 13 residues. The CDR3 region is CASGKPGEETQYF. For the CDR3, the DNA is TGTGCCAGCGGCAAGCCAGGGGAAGAGACCCAGTACTTC.

This clone is a singleton in its sample. Other DNA sequences in this sample translate to the same CDR3. The J gene is TRBJ2-7, the V gene TRBV19; 9 bases are shared with TRBD1. Germline V gene data show CDR1 as LNHDA and CDR2 as SQIVND (reference sequence). This CDR3 contains 14 residues. The ends lost 6 bases at V and 2 bases at J; junction bases unmatched: 5. For the CDR3, the DNA is TGTGCCAGTAGCCGAGGACAGGGGACCTACGAGCAGTACTTC. Its protein product is CASSRGQGTYEQYF.

This chain connects TRBV5-5 to TRBJ2-5, with a tentative D call TRBD2 (5 bases). Trimming removed 7 bases from V and 5 bases from J, with 15 bases in between. The CDR3 extends over 13 amino acids. Germline V gives CDR1 SGHKS, CDR2 YYEKEE (reference sequence). In DNA form, the CDR3 reads TGTGCCAGCTCCCCGACGGGAAGGGAGACCCAGTACTTC. Its translation is CASSPTGRETQYF.

Details on this clone: The same CDR3 arises from other DNA sequences in this sample as well. The chain recombines TRBV29-1 with TRBJ2-7; D is uncertain. Per the germline V gene, CDR1 is SQVTM and CDR2 is ANQGSEA. The CDR3 has 10 amino acids. The V gene lost 4 bases and the J gene lost 7 bases, with 8 bases spanning the gap. This chain's CDR3 is CSVGTVEQYF. The CDR3 coding sequence is TGCAGCGTTGGAACAGTAGAGCAGTACTTC.

The J gene is TRBJ2-7, the V gene TRBV27; 7 nucleotides agree with TRBD2. After removal of 5 bases from V and 0 bases from J, the junction contained 7 bases not matched to a gene. CDR1 and CDR2 from the germline V gene are MNHEY and SMNVEV (reference sequence). The CDR3 length is 15 residues. The DNA of the CDR3 is TGTGCCAGCAGTCCCGCTGGCGGGAGCTCCTACGAGCAGTACTTC. It codes for CASSPAGGSSYEQYF.

For this clone: A read error may account for a junction end that differs from germline. J is TRBJ2-2 and V is TRBV7-7, with 11 positions matching TRBD2. The CDR3 extends over 18 amino acids. Germline loops: CDR1 SSHAT, CDR2 FNYEAQ (reference sequence). CDR3 loop: CASSSSPTSGGGTGELFF. CDR3 DNA: TGTGCTAGCAGCTCGTCTCCTACTAGCGGGGGAGGGACCGGGGAGCTGTTTTTT.

Concerning this clone: This may be a read error, as it is one base from a much larger clone. V usage is TRBV5-1 and J usage is TRBJ2-7; 11 nucleotides align to TRBD2. V lost 3 bases to trimming and J lost 6 bases; unmatched junction nucleotides: 5. The CDR3 consists of 14 residues. Germline CDR1 and CDR2: SGHRS and YFSETQ. Here the CDR3 reads CASSWTSGSAEQYF. The CDR3 DNA is TGCGCCAGCAGCTGGACTAGCGGGTCGGCCGAGCAGTACTTC.

The chain combines TRBV19 with TRBJ2-1; maybe TRBD2 (6 bases). CDR3 length: 16 amino acids. V was trimmed by 9 bases and J by 0 bases, leaving 18 bases between them. Looked up from germline, CDR1 is LNHDA and CDR2 is SQIVND (reference sequence). CDR3: CASAPWSGSSYNEQFF. The CDR3 DNA reads as TGTGCCAGCGCCCCGTGGTCCGGGAGCTCCTACAATGAGCAGTTCTTC.